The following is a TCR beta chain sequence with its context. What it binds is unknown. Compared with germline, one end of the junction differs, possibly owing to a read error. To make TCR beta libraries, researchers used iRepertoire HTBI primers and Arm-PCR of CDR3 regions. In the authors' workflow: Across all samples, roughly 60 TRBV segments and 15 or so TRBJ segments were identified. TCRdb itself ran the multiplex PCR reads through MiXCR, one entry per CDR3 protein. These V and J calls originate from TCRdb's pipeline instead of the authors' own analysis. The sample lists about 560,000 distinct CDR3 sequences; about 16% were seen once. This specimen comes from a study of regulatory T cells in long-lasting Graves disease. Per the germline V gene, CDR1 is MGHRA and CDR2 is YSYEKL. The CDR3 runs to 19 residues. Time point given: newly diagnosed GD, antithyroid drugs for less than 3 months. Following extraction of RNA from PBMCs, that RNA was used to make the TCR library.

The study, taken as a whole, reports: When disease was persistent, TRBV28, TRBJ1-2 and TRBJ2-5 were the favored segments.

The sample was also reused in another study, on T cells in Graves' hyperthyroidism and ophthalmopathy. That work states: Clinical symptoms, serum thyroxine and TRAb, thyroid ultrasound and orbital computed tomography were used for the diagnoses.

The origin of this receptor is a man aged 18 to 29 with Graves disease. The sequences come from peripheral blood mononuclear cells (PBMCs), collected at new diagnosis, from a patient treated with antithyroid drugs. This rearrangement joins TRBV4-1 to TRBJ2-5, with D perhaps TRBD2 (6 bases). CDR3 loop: CASSRGKGPSRGFVRPQYF. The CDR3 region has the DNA TGTGCCAGCAGCCGGGGGAAAGGACCAAGCCGGGGGTTTGTTCGTCCCCAGTACTTC.